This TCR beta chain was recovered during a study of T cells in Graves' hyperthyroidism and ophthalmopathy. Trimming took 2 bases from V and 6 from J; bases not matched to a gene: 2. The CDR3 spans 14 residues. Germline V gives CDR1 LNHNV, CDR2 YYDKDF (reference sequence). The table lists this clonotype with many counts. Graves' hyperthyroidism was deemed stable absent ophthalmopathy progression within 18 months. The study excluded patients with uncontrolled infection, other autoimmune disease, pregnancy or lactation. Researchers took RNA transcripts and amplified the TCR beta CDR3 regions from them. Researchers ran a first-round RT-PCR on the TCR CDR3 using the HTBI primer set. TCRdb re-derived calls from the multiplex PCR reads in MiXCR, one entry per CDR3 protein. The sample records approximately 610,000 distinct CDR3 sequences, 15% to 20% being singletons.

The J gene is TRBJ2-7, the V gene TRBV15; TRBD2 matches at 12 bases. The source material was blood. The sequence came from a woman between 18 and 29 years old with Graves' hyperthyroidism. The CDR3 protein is CATSRLAGGSEQYF. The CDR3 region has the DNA TGTGCCACCAGCAGACTAGCGGGGGGGAGCGAGCAGTACTTC.